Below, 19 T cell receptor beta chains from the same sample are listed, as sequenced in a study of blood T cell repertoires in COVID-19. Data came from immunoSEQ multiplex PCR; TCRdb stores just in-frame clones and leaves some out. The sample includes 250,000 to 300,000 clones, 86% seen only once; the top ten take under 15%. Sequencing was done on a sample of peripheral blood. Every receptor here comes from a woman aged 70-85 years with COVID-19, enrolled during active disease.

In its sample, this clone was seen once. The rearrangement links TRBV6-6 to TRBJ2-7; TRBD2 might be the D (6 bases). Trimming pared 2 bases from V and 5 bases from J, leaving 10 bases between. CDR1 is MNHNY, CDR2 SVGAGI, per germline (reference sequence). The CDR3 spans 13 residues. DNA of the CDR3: TGTGCCAGCAGTTACGGGGAGGTCGACGAGCAGTACTTC. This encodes CASSYGEVDEQYF.

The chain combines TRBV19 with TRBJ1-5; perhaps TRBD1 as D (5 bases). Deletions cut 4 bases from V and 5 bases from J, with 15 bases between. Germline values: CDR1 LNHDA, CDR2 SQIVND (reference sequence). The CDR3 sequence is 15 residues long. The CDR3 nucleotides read TGTGCCAGTAGTAAAGGAACAGGTGTGGATCAGCCCCAGCATTTT. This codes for CASSKGTGVDQPQHF.

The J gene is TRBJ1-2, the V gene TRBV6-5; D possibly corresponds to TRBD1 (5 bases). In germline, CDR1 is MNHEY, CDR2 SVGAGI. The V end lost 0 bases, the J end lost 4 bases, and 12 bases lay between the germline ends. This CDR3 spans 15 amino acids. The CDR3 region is CASSYSATGGYGYTF. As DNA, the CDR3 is TGTGCCAGCAGTTACTCTGCTACAGGCGGCTATGGCTACACCTTC.

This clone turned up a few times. DNA of the CDR3: TGCGCCAGCAGTGAGCCAAGACTAGCGGCAGAGACCCAGTACTTC. It encodes CASSEPRLAAETQYF. The J gene is TRBJ2-5, the V gene TRBV10-2; 9 bases match TRBD2. The germline V gene has CDR1 WSHSY and CDR2 SAAADI. V lost 2 bases to trimming and J lost 4 bases; unmatched junction nucleotides: 5. The CDR3 length is 15 residues.

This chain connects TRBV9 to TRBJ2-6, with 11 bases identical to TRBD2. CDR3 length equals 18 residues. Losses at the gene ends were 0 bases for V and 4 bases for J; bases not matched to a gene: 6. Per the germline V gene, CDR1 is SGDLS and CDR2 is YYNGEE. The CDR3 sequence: CASSVAASGGLGANVLTF. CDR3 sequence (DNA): TGTGCCAGCAGCGTAGCGGCTAGCGGGGGGTTAGGGGCCAACGTCCTGACTTTC.

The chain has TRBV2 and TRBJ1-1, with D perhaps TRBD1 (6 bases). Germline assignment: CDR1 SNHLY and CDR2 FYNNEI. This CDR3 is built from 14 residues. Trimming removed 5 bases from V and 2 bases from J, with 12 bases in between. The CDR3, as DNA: TGTGCCAGCAGTAAAGACAGGCATAACACTGAAGCTTTCTTT. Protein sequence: CASSKDRHNTEAFF.

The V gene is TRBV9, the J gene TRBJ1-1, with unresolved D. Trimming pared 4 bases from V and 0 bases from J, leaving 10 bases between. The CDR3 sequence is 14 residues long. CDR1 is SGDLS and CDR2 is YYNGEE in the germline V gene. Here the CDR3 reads CASSTNRLNTEAFF. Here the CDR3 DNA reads TGTGCCAGCAGCACTAATCGCTTGAACACTGAAGCTTTCTTT.

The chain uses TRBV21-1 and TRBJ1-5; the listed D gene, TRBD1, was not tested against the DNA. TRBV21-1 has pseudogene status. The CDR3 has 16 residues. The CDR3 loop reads CASSESGTGRNQPQHF. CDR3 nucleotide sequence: TGTGCCAGCAGCGAATCAGGGACAGGGAGGAATCAGCCCCAGCATTTT.

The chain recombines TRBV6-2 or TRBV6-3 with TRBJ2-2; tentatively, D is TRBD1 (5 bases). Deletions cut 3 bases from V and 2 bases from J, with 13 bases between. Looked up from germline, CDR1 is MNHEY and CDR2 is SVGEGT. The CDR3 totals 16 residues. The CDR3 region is CASSYLGPTNTGELFF. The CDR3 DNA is TGTGCCAGCAGTTATCTGGGGCCTACTAACACCGGGGAGCTGTTTTTT.

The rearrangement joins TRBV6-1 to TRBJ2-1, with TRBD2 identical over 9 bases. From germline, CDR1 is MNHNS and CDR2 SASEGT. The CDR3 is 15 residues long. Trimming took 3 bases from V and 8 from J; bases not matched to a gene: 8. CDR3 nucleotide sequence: TGTGCCAGCAGTGAGTTGGCGGGGGGGCCCGATGAGCAGTTCTTC. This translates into CASSELAGGPDEQFF.

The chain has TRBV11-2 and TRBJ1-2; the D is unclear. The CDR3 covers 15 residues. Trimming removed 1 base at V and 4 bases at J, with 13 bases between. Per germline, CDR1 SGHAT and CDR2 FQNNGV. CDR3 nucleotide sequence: TGTGCCAGCAGCTTAGCCCCGGAGACCTTCTATGGCTACACCTTC. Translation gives CASSLAPETFYGYTF.

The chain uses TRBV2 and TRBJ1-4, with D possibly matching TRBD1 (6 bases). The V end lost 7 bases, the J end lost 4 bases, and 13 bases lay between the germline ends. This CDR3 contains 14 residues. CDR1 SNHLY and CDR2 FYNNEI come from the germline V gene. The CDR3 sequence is CASNPTGLNEKLFF. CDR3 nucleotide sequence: TGTGCCAGCAATCCGACAGGTCTTAATGAAAAACTGTTTTTT.

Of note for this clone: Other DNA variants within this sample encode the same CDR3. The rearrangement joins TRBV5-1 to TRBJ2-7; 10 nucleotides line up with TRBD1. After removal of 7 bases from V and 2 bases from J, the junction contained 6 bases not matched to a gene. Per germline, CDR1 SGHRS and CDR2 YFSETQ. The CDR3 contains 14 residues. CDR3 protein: CASRAGTGAYEQYF. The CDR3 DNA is TGCGCCAGCCGGGCCGGGACAGGGGCCTACGAGCAGTACTTC.

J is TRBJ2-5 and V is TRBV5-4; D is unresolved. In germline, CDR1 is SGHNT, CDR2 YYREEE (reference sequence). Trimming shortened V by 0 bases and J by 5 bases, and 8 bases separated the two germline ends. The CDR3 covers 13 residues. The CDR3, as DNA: TGTGCCAGCAGCTTGGGAGTTATTGAGACCCAGTACTTC. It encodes CASSLGVIETQYF.

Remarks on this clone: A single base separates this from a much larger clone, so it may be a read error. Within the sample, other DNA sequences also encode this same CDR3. Here the CDR3 reads CASSLTGGGNNSPLHF. As DNA, the CDR3 is TGCGCCAGCAGCTTAACAGGGGGGGGGAATAATTCACCCCTCCACTTT. The chain combines TRBV5-1 with TRBJ1-6; the match to TRBD1 covers 8 bases. V was clipped by 2 bases and J by 5 bases; unmatched bases: 6. The length of the CDR3 is 16 residues. Germline CDR1 and CDR2: SGHRS and YFSETQ.

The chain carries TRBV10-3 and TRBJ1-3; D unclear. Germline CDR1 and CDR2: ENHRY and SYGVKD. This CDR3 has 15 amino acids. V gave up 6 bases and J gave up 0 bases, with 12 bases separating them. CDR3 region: CAISSTAFSGNTIYF. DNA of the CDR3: TGTGCCATCAGCTCAACAGCCTTCTCTGGAAACACCATATATTTT.

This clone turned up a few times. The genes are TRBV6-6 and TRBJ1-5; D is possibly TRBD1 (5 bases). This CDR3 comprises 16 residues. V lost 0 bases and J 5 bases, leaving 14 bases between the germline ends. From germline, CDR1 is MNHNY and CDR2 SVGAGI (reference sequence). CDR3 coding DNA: TGTGCCAGCAGTTACTCTTCCCGGGGGTGGGATCAGCCCCAGCATTTT. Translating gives CASSYSSRGWDQPQHF.

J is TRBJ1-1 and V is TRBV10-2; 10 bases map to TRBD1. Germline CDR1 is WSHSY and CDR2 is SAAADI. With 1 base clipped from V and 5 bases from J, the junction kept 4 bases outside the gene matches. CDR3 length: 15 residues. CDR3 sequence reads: CASSEWTGGGTEAFF. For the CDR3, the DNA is TGCGCCAGCAGTGAGTGGACAGGGGGGGGTACTGAAGCTTTCTTT.

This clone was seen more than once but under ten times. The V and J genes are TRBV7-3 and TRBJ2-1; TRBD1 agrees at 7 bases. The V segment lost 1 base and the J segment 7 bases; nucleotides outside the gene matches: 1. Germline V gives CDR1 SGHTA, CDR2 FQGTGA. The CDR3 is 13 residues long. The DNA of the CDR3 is TGTGCCAGCAGCTTAAAGGGGGCGAATGAGCAGTTCTTC. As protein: CASSLKGANEQFF.